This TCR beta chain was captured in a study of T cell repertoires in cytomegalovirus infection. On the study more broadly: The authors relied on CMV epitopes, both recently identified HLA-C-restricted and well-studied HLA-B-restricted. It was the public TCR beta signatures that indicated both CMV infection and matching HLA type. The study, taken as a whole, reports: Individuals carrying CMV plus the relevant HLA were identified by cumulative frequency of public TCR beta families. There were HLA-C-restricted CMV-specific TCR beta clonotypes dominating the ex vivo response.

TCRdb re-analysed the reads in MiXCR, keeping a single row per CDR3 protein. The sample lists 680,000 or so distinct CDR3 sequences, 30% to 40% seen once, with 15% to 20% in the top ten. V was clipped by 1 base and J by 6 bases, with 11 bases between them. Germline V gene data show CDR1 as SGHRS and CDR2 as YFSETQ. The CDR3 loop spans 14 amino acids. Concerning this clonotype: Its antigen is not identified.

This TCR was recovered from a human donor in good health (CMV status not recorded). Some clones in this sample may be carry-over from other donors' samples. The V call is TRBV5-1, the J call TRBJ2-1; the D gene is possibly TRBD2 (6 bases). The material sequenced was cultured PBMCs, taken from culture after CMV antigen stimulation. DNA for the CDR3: TGCGCCAGCAGCTTGAATCGACTAGGCAATGAGCAGTTCTTC. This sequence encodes CASSLNRLGNEQFF.